Each of the 8 T cell receptor beta chains below was sequenced from the same sample in a study of T-cell memory formation after mild COVID-19. TCRdb ran MiXCR on the 5' RACE reads and lists one entry per CDR3 protein. Here the sample spans about 180,000 distinct CDR3 sequences, approximately 17% being singletons. Sample: PBMCs or a T cell subset sorted from them (not recorded which). All receptors derive from a man between 18 and 35 years old who had mild COVID-19 (a few samples of this study predate the infection). Cell type and time point are not known.

The chain links TRBV28 to TRBJ2-5; D is ambiguous. Between the trimmed V and J ends, which lost 5 bases and 5 bases, there was a span of 9 bases. Germline CDR1 reads MDHEN; CDR2 reads SYDVKM. The CDR3 spans 12 residues. CDR3 sequence (DNA): TGTGCCAGCAGTCCCCAATTGGAGACCCAGTACTTC. It encodes CASSPQLETQYF.

The chain couples TRBV19 to TRBJ1-5; no clear D gene. CDR1 is LNHDA and CDR2 is SQIVND in the germline V gene (reference sequence). The CDR3 is 15 residues long. The V and J ends lost 3 bases and 5 bases respectively, with 14 bases between them. The CDR3 is CASSIKVQNHQPQHF. CDR3 coding DNA: TGTGCCAGTAGTATTAAGGTCCAGAACCATCAGCCCCAGCATTTT.

This chain uses TRBV20-1 with TRBJ2-3; TRBD1 matches 10 bases. CDR1 and CDR2 (germline): DFQATT, SNEGSKA (reference sequence). V lost 2 bases, J lost 3 bases, and 2 bases stayed unmatched. This CDR3 has 14 residues. The CDR3 region has the DNA TGCAGTGCTAGACGGGACAGGGGTACAGATACGCAGTATTTT. Translating gives CSARRDRGTDTQYF.

This clonotype was found a few times. The V and J genes are TRBV7-9 and TRBJ2-3; D uncertain. The germline CDR1 and CDR2 sequences are SEHNR and FQNEAQ (reference sequence). V was cut by 5 bases and J by 0 bases, with 9 bases left in between. The CDR3 has 14 amino acids. CDR3 nucleotide sequence: TGTGCCAGCAGCGGGGTAGCAAGCACAGATACGCAGTATTTT. Amino acid sequence: CASSGVASTDTQYF.

V and J are TRBV5-1 and TRBJ1-1, with D unresolved. The CDR3 spans 15 residues. CDR1 is SGHRS, CDR2 YFSETQ, per germline. V was pared by 0 bases and J by 4 bases, with 13 bases between. The CDR3 DNA sequence: TGCGCCAGCAGCTTGGCGGGCATCCCGGGCACTGAAGCTTTCTTT. Translating it yields CASSLAGIPGTEAFF.

This clonotype was seen a handful of times. The chain has TRBV24-1 and TRBJ2-2; D unresolved. The V end lost 5 bases, the J end lost 1 base, and 4 bases lay between the germline ends. Germline lookup yields CDR1 KGHDR and CDR2 SFDVKD. This CDR3 region has 13 residues. The CDR3 DNA follows: TGTGCCACCAGTGGCAGGAACACCGGGGAGCTGTTTTTT. Residues: CATSGRNTGELFF.

The chain employs TRBV7-9 and TRBJ1-5; D is ambiguous. The CDR3 has 12 residues. The germline V gene has CDR1 SEHNR and CDR2 FQNEAQ (reference sequence). With 5 bases removed from V and 6 bases from J, the gap between germline ends came to 8 bases. CDR3 sequence (DNA): TGTGCCAGCAGCGCGCTGGGTCAGCCCCAGCATTTT. As protein: CASSALGQPQHF.

The chain has TRBV6-5 and TRBJ2-1; D tentatively fits TRBD1 or TRBD2 (5 bases each). V lost 5 bases and J lost 4, with 12 bases in between. The CDR3 runs 14 residues. Looked up from germline, CDR1 is MNHEY and CDR2 is SVGAGI. CDR3 in DNA: TGTGCCAGCAGTACACGGGACGGATACAATGAGCAGTTCTTC. It is translated as CASSTRDGYNEQFF.